The 9 T cell receptor beta chains reported below all come from one sample, sequenced in a study of shared clonotypes between healthy human individuals. Sequencing was performed with immunoSEQ multiplex PCR; in TCRdb, only in-frame clones are kept and a portion is missing. In the table there are 2 million to 3 million clones, 93% of which are singletons. The source material was naive CD4+ T cells from PBMCs. Regarding subset: CD45RA+ positively selected. The receptor source for this set is a man younger than 30 in good health. Some clones in this sample may be carry-over from other donors' samples.

This chain uses TRBV7-2 with TRBJ2-7, with 8 bases aligning to TRBD2. V was pared by 3 bases and J by 5 bases, with 6 bases of the junction left unmatched. Germline V lookup: CDR1 SGHTA, CDR2 FQGNSA. CDR3 size: 14 residues. The CDR3, as DNA: TGTGCCAGCAGCTTCAAGCGGGAGATTGACGAGCAGTACTTC. Encoded protein: CASSFKREIDEQYF.

The chain links TRBV5-5 to TRBJ1-5; D unclear. Per the germline V gene, CDR1 is SGHKS and CDR2 is YYEKEE (reference sequence). The CDR3 extends over 12 amino acids. The V end lost 4 bases, the J end lost 6 bases, and 8 bases lay between the germline ends. The CDR3 bases are TGTGCCAGCAGCACGTTGGGTCAGCCCCAGCATTTT. Its protein is CASSTLGQPQHF.

This clone was found once. V and J are TRBV5-6 and TRBJ1-1; D uncertain. CDR1 and CDR2 from the germline V gene are SGHDT and YYEEEE. This CDR3 has 13 residues. Between the trimmed V and J ends, which lost 6 bases and 1 base, there was a span of 10 bases. The DNA of the CDR3 is TGTGCCAGCACCCGAGACGGGAACACTGAAGCTTTCTTT. This translates into CASTRDGNTEAFF.

The chain is built from TRBV5-6 and TRBJ2-1; D is uncertain. This CDR3 region has 15 residues. V was clipped by 4 bases and J by 3 bases, with 14 bases between them. Germline lookup yields CDR1 SGHDT and CDR2 YYEEEE. CDR3 coding DNA: TGTGCCAGCAGCCCCGTTGTTAGAGACTACAATGAGCAGTTCTTC. Amino acid sequence: CASSPVVRDYNEQFF.

Regarding this clone: Other DNA sequences in this sample translate to the same CDR3. The chain links TRBV5-4 to TRBJ2-1; TRBD1 matches at 8 bases. The ends lost 3 bases at V and 4 bases at J; junction bases unmatched: 3. CDR3 length: 14 amino acids. Germline V CDR1 and CDR2: SGHNT, YYREEE (reference sequence). The CDR3 protein is CASSSRQGYNEQFF. The DNA for the CDR3 is TGTGCCAGCAGCTCCAGACAGGGGTACAATGAGCAGTTCTTC.

This clone has just one count. The chain uses TRBV19 and TRBJ1-2; TRBD1 aligns across 9 bases. The CDR3 runs to 16 residues. Germline assignment: CDR1 LNHDA and CDR2 SQIVND (reference sequence). V shed 1 base and J 4 bases; nucleotides not matched to a gene: 7. The CDR3, as DNA: TGTGCCAGTAGTATAGGTTCGGTACAGGGGGCCTATGGCTACACCTTC. Encoded protein: CASSIGSVQGAYGYTF. Drawing the rest from reference TRBV19 and TRBJ1-2, the complete variable domain is DGGITQSPKYLFRKEGQNVTLSCEQNLNHDAMYWYRQDPGQGLRLIYYSQIVNDFQKGDIAEGYSVSREKKESFPLTVTSAQKNPTAFYLCASSIGSVQGAYGYTFGSGTRLTVV.

The chain links TRBV30 to TRBJ2-5; TRBD2 aligns across 12 bases. The germline V gene encodes CDR1 GTSNPN and CDR2 SVGIG (reference sequence). The CDR3 runs to 15 residues. The V segment lost 7 bases and the J segment 3 bases; nucleotides outside the gene matches: 9. The CDR3 sequence: CASYQRLAGEETQYF. The CDR3 DNA reads as TGTGCCTCCTACCAAAGACTAGCGGGAGAAGAGACCCAGTACTTC.

This sequence joins TRBV6-1 and TRBJ2-7, with 11 bases aligning to TRBD1. The CDR3 loop spans 14 amino acids. Germline CDR1 and CDR2: MNHNS and SASEGT. Unmatched junction bases numbered 4, after V lost 8 bases and J lost 1 base. Here the CDR3 reads CASGQGARSYEQYF. In DNA, the CDR3 is TGTGCCAGCGGACAGGGGGCAAGGTCCTACGAGCAGTACTTC.

The genes are TRBV5-6 and TRBJ2-2; D is perhaps TRBD1 (6 bases). The CDR3 sequence is 14 residues long. Germline values: CDR1 SGHDT, CDR2 YYEEEE. V gave up 3 bases and J gave up 9 bases, with 15 bases separating them. This chain's CDR3 is CASSYRESFRELFF. In DNA, the CDR3 is TGTGCCAGCAGCTACAGGGAGAGTTTCAGGGAGCTGTTTTTT.